Included here is one T cell receptor beta chain sequence, with context. Its antigen is unknown. Being one base from a much bigger clone, this may be a read error. This sample was taken from a study of molecular identifiers for immune sequencing clone quantification. This CDR3 spans 11 amino acids. Germline V CDR1 and CDR2: SEHNR, FQNEAQ (reference sequence). V dropped 5 bases and J dropped 7 bases, with 5 bases sitting between them. TCRdb re-analysed the PCR reads in MiXCR, keeping a single row per CDR3 protein. The sample has about 53,000 distinct CDR3 sequences; approximately 40% are singletons. The study, taken as a whole, reports: Sizes of highly expanded clones could be underestimated through identical TCRs sharing a barcode.

The J gene is TRBJ2-2, the V gene TRBV7-9; no definite D call. The sequence derives from a human donor in good health. Some libraries in this study had Jurkat cell RNA spiked in. Sequenced sample: naive CD8+ T cells from blood, with Jurkat cell RNA spiked in. Subset: FACS-sorted CD8+CD4-CCR7+CD45RA+ naive T cells. The CDR3 loop reads CASSRIGELFF. The CDR3 DNA sequence: TGTGCCAGCAGCCGGATCGGGGAGCTGTTTTTT.